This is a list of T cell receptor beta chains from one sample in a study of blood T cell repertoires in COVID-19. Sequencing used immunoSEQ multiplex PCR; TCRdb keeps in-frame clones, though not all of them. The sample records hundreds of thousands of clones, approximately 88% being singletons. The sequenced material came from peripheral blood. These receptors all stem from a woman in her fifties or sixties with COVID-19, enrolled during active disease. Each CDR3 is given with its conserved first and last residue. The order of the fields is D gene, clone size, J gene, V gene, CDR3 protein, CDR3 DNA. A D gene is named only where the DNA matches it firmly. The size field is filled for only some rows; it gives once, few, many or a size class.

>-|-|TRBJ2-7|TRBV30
CAWSRVGSAYEQYF
TGTGCCTGGAGCAGGGTAGGTTCCGCCTACGAGCAGTACTTC
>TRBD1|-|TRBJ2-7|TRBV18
CASSPTGVYEQYF
TGTGCCAGCTCACCCACAGGGGTCTACGAGCAGTACTTC
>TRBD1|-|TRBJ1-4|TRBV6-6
CASSPRGQVATNEKLFF
TGTGCCAGCAGTCCAAGAGGACAGGTTGCAACTAATGAAAAACTGTTTTTT
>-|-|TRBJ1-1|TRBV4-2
CASSQDLTARNTEAFF
TGTGCCAGCAGCCAAGATCTAACAGCCCGGAACACTGAAGCTTTCTTT
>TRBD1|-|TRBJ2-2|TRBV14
CASSQGTGVTGELFF
TGTGCCAGCAGCCAAGGCACAGGGGTGACCGGGGAGCTGTTTTTT
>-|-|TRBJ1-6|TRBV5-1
CASSLVGQNNSPLHF
TGCGCCAGCAGCTTGGTTGGACAGAATAATTCACCCCTCCACTTT
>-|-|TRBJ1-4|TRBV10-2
CASTTSRTDREKLFF
TGCGCCAGCACCACATCTAGGACAGATCGTGAAAAACTGTTTTTT
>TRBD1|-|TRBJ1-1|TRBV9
CASSGGQGAFRDTEAFF
TGTGCCAGCAGCGGAGGACAGGGGGCTTTCAGGGACACTGAAGCTTTCTTT
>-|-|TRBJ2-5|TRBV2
CASSVFEAETQYF
TGTGCCAGCAGTGTGTTTGAGGCAGAGACCCAGTACTTC
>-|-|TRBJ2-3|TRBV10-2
CASSEPDSRTQYF
TGCGCCAGCAGTGAGCCGGACTCCAGGACGCAGTATTTT
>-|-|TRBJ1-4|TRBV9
CASSAPNEKLFF
TGTGCCAGCAGCGCTCCTAATGAAAAACTGTTTTTT
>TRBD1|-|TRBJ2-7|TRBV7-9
CASSPLTGANYEQYF
TGTGCCAGCAGCCCCCTGACAGGGGCCAACTACGAGCAGTACTTC
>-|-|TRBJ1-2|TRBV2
CASSEMQGGVGYTF
TGTGCCAGCAGTGAAATGCAAGGCGGCGTTGGCTACACCTTC
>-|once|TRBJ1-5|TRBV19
CASSRAAANQPQHF
TGTGCCAGTAGTAGGGCAGCGGCGAATCAGCCCCAGCATTTT
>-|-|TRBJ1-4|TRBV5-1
CASSLQVSAEKLFF
TGCGCCAGCAGCTTGCAGGTTTCTGCCGAAAAACTGTTTTTT
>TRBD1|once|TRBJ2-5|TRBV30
CAWSVGSLPGGGSAGTQYF
TGTGCCTGGAGTGTAGGGTCCCTTCCAGGGGGTGGGAGTGCGGGGACCCAGTACTTC
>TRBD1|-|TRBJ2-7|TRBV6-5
CASRRDRGGNEQYF
TGTGCCAGCCGGCGGGACAGGGGAGGAAACGAGCAGTACTTC
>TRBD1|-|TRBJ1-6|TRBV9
CASSVATGGNSPLHF
TGTGCCAGCAGCGTAGCTACAGGGGGTAATTCACCCCTCCACTTT
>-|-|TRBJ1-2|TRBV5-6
CASSLGASNYGYTF
TGTGCCAGCAGCTTGGGGGCAAGCAACTATGGCTACACCTTC
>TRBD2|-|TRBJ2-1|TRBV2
CASSEWRGGVNNEQFF
TGTGCCAGCAGTGAATGGCGCGGGGGGGTGAACAATGAGCAGTTCTTC
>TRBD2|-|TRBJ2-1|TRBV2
CASRATSGVGNEQFF
TGTGCCAGCAGAGCAACTAGCGGGGTGGGCAATGAGCAGTTCTTC
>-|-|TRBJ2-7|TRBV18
CASSSPEGTIFYEQYF
TGTGCCAGCTCCTCGCCTGAGGGGACAATTTTCTACGAGCAGTACTTC
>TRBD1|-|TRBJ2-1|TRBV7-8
CRTGTLYNEQFF
TGTCGGACAGGGACCCTTTACAATGAGCAGTTCTTC
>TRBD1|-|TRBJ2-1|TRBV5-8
CASSTDRGDNEQFF
TGTGCCAGCAGCACGGACAGGGGGGACAATGAGCAGTTCTTC
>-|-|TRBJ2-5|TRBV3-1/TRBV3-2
CASRSRTAQETQYF
TGTGCCAGCCGTTCCCGGACAGCACAAGAGACCCAGTACTTC
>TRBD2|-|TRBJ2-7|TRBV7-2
CASSPRLAGAREQYF
TGTGCCAGCAGCCCACGACTAGCGGGGGCCCGAGAGCAGTACTTC
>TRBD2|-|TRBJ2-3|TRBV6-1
CASSEQAGGFTDTQYF
TGTGCCAGCAGTGAACAAGCGGGGGGATTCACAGATACGCAGTATTTT
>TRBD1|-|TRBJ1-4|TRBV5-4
CASSSGQGREKLFF
TGTGCCAGCAGCTCGGGACAGGGGCGGGAAAAACTGTTTTTT
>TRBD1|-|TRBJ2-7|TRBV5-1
CASSFGDSPYEQYF
TGCGCCAGCAGCTTTGGGGACAGCCCCTACGAGCAGTACTTC
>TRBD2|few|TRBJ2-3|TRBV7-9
CASSPPGGGRSTDTQYF
TGTGCCAGCAGCCCCCCGGGCGGGGGTAGGAGCACAGATACGCAGTATTTT
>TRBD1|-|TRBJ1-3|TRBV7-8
CASSGGTALFGNTIYF
TGTGCCAGCAGCGGGGGGACAGCCCTTTTTGGAAACACCATATATTTT
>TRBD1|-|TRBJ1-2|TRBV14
CASSQVQGAPNYGYTF
TGTGCCAGCAGCCAAGTCCAGGGGGCCCCTAACTATGGCTACACCTTC
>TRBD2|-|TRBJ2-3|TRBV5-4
CASSPSETSGDTDTQYF
TGTGCCAGCAGCCCCTCCGAGACTAGCGGGGACACAGATACGCAGTATTTT
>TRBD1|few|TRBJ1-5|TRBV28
CASSQDRGLQPQHF
TGTGCCAGCAGTCAAGACAGGGGTCTTCAGCCCCAGCATTTT
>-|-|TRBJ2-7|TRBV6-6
CASSLEARGVEQYF
TGTGCCAGCAGCCTTGAGGCGCGGGGCGTTGAGCAGTACTTC
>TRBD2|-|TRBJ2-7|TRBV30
CAWSVAGGYEQYF
TGTGCCTGGAGTGTAGCGGGGGGGTACGAGCAGTACTTC
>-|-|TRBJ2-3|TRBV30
CAWSGVTASDTQYF
TGTGCCTGGAGTGGAGTGACAGCCTCAGATACGCAGTATTTT
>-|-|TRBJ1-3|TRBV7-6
CASSRKGISGNTIYF
TGTGCCAGCAGCCGGAAGGGGATCTCTGGAAACACCATATATTTT
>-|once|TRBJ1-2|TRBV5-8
CASSFNGGLGPNYGYTF
TGTGCCAGCAGCTTCAACGGGGGGTTGGGGCCTAACTATGGCTACACCTTC
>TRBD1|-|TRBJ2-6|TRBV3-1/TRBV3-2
CASSQDGTGSSGANVLTF
TGTGCCAGCAGCCAAGATGGGACAGGGTCCTCTGGGGCCAACGTCCTGACTTTC
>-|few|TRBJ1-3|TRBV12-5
CAIWDIRSGNTIYF
TGTGCTATCTGGGACATTCGCTCTGGAAACACCATATATTTT
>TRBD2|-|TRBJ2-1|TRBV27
CASSLLAGEQFF
TGTGCCAGCAGTCTTCTAGCGGGTGAGCAGTTCTTC
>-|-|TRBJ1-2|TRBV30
CAYDSYGYTF
TGTGCCTATGACTCGTATGGCTACACCTTC
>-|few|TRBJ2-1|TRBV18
CASSVTSSNEQFF
TGTGCCAGCTCAGTTACTAGTTCCAATGAGCAGTTCTTC
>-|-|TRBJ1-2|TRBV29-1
CSVTDSTANYGYTF
TGCAGCGTGACCGACAGTACCGCTAACTATGGCTACACCTTC
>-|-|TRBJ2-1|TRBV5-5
CASSLGGLNEQFF
TGTGCCAGCAGCCTGGGGGGGCTCAATGAGCAGTTCTTC
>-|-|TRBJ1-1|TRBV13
CASSPTGLLNTEAFF
TGTGCCAGCAGCCCCACGGGACTCTTGAACACTGAAGCTTTCTTT
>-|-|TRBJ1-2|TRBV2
CASSEGQVYGYTF
TGTGCCAGCAGTGAAGGGCAGGTCTATGGCTACACCTTC
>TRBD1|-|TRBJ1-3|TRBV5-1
CASSGGQGYGNTIYF
TGCGCCAGCAGCGGGGGACAGGGGTATGGAAACACCATATATTTT
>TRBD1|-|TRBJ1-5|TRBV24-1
CATSGKRTGVHQPQHF
TGTGCCACCAGTGGTAAAAGGACAGGGGTCCATCAGCCCCAGCATTTT
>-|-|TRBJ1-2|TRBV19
CASTQAGAHGYTF
TGTGCCAGTACCCAGGCGGGGGCTCATGGCTACACCTTC